These 9 T cell receptor beta chains were sequenced from one sample in a study of beta chain features in type 1 diabetes. These receptors' targets are unknown. Investigators reverse transcribed all isolated RNA, so they sequenced expressed TCRB transcripts. Clones were sequenced by immunoSEQ multiplex PCR, and TCRdb holds only the in-frame ones, with some missing. The table has over 200,000 clones, about a tenth seen once; the top ten hold more than 0.015%. Points from the study as a whole: All four CD4+ subsets of Type 1 diabetes patients contained TCRB CDR3s that were moderately but significantly shorter.

The specimen sequenced was naive CD4+ T cells from blood. The receptors originated from a man younger than 45 with type 1 diabetes.

The sample holds a few counts of this clone. DNA for the CDR3: TGTGCCAGCAGCGCCAACAGCTACAATGAGCAGTTCTTC. This codes for CASSANSYNEQFF. This chain links TRBV7-2 with TRBJ2-1; D gene ambiguous. The CDR3 has 13 residues. Trimming took off 5 bases at V and 3 bases at J, with 8 bases between the two ends. The germline gives CDR1 SGHTA, CDR2 FQGNSA.

This clone was picked up a small number of times. V is TRBV4-2 and J is TRBJ1-4; unclear D gene. Germline V gene lookup returns CDR1 LGHNA and CDR2 YNFKEQ. This CDR3 is built from 16 residues. Trimming removed 0 bases from V and 0 bases from J, with 8 bases in between. The CDR3 protein is CASSQEVTATNEKLFF. CDR3 nucleotides: TGTGCCAGCAGCCAAGAGGTTACGGCAACTAATGAAAAACTGTTTTTT.

The J gene is TRBJ2-7, the V gene TRBV5-1; the D gene is possibly TRBD2 (6 bases). Trimming shortened V by 0 bases and J by 6 bases, and 13 bases separated the two germline ends. This CDR3 is built from 14 residues. CDR1 SGHRS and CDR2 YFSETQ come from the germline V gene. The CDR3, as DNA: TGCGCCAGCAGCTTGGATGGGTTGGGGGGCGAGCAGTACTTC. Protein product: CASSLDGLGGEQYF.

CDR3: CASSQVEGVRYF. In DNA form, the CDR3 reads TGTGCCAGCAGCCAAGTTGAGGGCGTGCGGTACTTC. The chain couples TRBV4-2 to TRBJ2-7, with D perhaps TRBD2 (5 bases). The CDR3 spans 12 residues. V was pared by 1 base and J by 12 bases, with 13 bases between. Germline assignment: CDR1 LGHNA and CDR2 YNFKEQ.

In this sample, this clone turned up a few times. The chain links TRBV7-2 to TRBJ2-7, with 7 bases fitting TRBD2. The CDR3 length is 16 residues. Germline V CDR1 and CDR2: SGHTA, FQGNSA. J was trimmed by 2 bases and V by 2 bases; bases with no gene match: 9. DNA for the CDR3: TGTGCCAGCAGCTTAAATAGCGGCGGGGGAGCCTACGAGCAGTACTTC. This translates into CASSLNSGGGAYEQYF. Full variable domain (missing parts from reference TRBV7-2 and TRBJ2-7): GAGVSQSPSNKVTEKGKDVELRCDPISGHTALYWYRQSLGQGLEFLIYFQGNSAPDKSGLPSDRFSAERTGGSVSTLTIQRTQQEDSAVYLCASSLNSGGGAYEQYFGPGTRLTVT.

This clone was detected a few times. The chain carries TRBV10-3 and TRBJ2-7; TRBD1 agrees at 7 bases. The CDR3 length is 15 residues. The ends lost 1 base at V and 6 bases at J; junction bases unmatched: 9. Germline CDR1 reads ENHRY; CDR2 reads SYGVKD. The CDR3: CAISELASGGSEQYF. CDR3 sequence (DNA): TGTGCCATCAGTGAGTTGGCCTCAGGGGGTAGCGAGCAGTACTTC.

The chain links TRBV5-1 to TRBJ1-5; tentatively, D is TRBD1 (6 bases). The ends were cut back, 1 base at V and 4 bases at J, with 9 bases in the middle. Germline V gene sequence: CDR1 SGHRS, CDR2 YFSETQ. The CDR3 extends over 14 amino acids. The CDR3 region has the DNA TGCGCCAGCAGCTTGTTCGGACAGAATCAGCCCCAGCATTTT. Protein product: CASSLFGQNQPQHF. Full variable domain (outside the CDR3, taken from reference TRBV5-1 and TRBJ1-5): KAGVTQTPRYLIKTRGQQVTLSCSPISGHRSVSWYQQTPGQGLQFLFEYFSETQRNKGNFPGRFSGRQFSNSRSEMNVSTLELGDSALYLCASSLFGQNQPQHFGDGTRLSIL.

A few counts support this clone. The chain links TRBV5-6 to TRBJ1-5; D unresolved. V was cut by 4 bases and J by 3 bases, with 8 bases left in between. The germline V gene has CDR1 SGHDT and CDR2 YYEEEE. There are 13 residues in the CDR3. The CDR3 DNA is TGTGCCAGCAGCGGGAGTCCCAATCAGCCCCAGCATTTT. This encodes CASSGSPNQPQHF. Using reference TRBV5-6 and TRBJ1-5 for the parts outside the CDR3, the full variable domain is DAGVTQSPTHLIKTRGQQVTLRCSPKSGHDTVSWYQQALGQGPQFIFQYYEEEERQRGNFPDRFSGHQFPNYSSELNVNALLLGDSALYLCASSGSPNQPQHFGDGTRLSIL.

The chain links TRBV10-3 to TRBJ2-1; TRBD2 matches 7 bases. CDR3 size: 15 residues. Germline lookup yields CDR1 ENHRY and CDR2 SYGVKD. V lost 4 bases, J lost 0 bases, and 3 bases stayed unmatched. The CDR3 sequence: CAISAGGSSYNEQFF. The CDR3 bases are TGTGCCATCAGTGCTGGCGGGAGCTCCTACAATGAGCAGTTCTTC.